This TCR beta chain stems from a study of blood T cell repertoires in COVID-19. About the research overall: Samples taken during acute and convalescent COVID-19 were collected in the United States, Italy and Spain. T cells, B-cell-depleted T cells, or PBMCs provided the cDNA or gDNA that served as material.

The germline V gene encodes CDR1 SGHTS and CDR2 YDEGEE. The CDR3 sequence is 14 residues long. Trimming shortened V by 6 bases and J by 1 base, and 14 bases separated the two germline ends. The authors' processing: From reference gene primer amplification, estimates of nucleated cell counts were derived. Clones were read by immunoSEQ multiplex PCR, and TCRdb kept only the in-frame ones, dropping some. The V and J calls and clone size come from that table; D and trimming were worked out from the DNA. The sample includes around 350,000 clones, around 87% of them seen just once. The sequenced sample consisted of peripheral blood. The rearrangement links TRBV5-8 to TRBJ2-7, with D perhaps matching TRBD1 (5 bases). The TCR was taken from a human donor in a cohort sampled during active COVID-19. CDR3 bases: TGTGCCAGCAACCAGGGATATAGGTCCTACGAGCAGTACTTC. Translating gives CASNQGYRSYEQYF.